Presented here are 7 T cell receptor beta chains from one specimen sequenced in a study of cytomegalovirus exposure and HLA in healthy donors. The PCR used 60 Vbeta and 13 Jbeta primers. The data were produced by immunoSEQ multiplex PCR, yet TCRdb's version contains in-frame clones alone and is incomplete. The profile shows over 100,000 clones, 63% of them singletons. The sequenced material came from PBMCs. The receptors come from a man aged 35-49 years in good health and CMV-seropositive.

CDR3 loop: CASSLGPPHTDTQYF. CDR3 nucleotides: TGTGCCAGCAGCTTAGGGCCCCCGCACACAGATACGCAGTATTTT. The chain has TRBV7-2 and TRBJ2-3, with D unresolved. The CDR3 spans 15 residues. Trimming shortened V by 1 base and J by 2 bases, and 10 bases separated the two germline ends. Germline V gives CDR1 SGHTA, CDR2 FQGNSA.

The chain carries TRBV7-8 and TRBJ1-1, with D possibly being TRBD1 (5 bases). In germline, CDR1 is SGHVS, CDR2 FQNEAQ. The CDR3 is 13 amino acids. Trimming stripped 4 bases from V and 5 bases from J, with 11 bases between. CDR3 sequence (DNA): TGTGCCAGCAGCTACGATGGGGGGACTGAAGCTTTCTTT. Protein sequence: CASSYDGGTEAFF.

The genes are TRBV29-1 and TRBJ1-1, with D tentatively TRBD1 (6 bases). This CDR3 is built from 13 residues. Germline assignment: CDR1 SQVTM and CDR2 ANQGSEA. Trimming stripped 4 bases from V and 5 bases from J, with 14 bases between. The CDR3 is CSVGEGVLTEAFF. CDR3 nucleotide sequence: TGCAGCGTTGGGGAGGGGGTTTTGACTGAAGCTTTCTTT.

This sequence joins TRBV6-5 and TRBJ2-4; D might be TRBD2 (6 bases). The CDR3 runs to 14 residues. V lost 2 bases and J 7 bases, leaving 12 bases between the germline ends. CDR1 MNHEY and CDR2 SVGAGI come from the germline V gene. CDR3 region: CASSYGLALNIQYF. CDR3 bases: TGTGCCAGCAGTTACGGGCTAGCGCTGAACATTCAGTACTTC.

The count of this clone is one. The DNA of the CDR3 is TGTGCCACCAGCACACAGGGGTTTGAAACGAGGAAGCAGTTCTTC. It codes for CATSTQGFETRKQFF. The chain couples TRBV15 to TRBJ2-1, with 7 bases identical to TRBD1. Trimming at V came to 4 bases and at J to 11 bases, leaving 14 bases not matched to a gene. The CDR3 runs 15 residues. Germline assignment: CDR1 LNHNV and CDR2 YYDKDF (reference sequence).

The sample holds a few counts of this clone. The rearrangement links TRBV18 to TRBJ2-5; D is perhaps TRBD1 (5 bases). CDR1 and CDR2 from the germline V gene are KGHSH and LQKENI. The V end was cut by 4 bases, the J end by 9 bases, with 24 bases between. This CDR3 is built from 16 residues. Here the CDR3 reads CASSQQQVWSYGAQYF. CDR3 sequence (DNA): TGTGCCAGCTCACAACAACAGGTCTGGAGCTACGGTGCCCAGTACTTC.

This clone was seen a few times. V gene TRBV4-1 combines with J gene TRBJ2-7; possibly TRBD2 for D (5 bases). Trimming took 3 bases from V and 6 from J, leaving 15 bases between them. CDR3 length equals 14 residues. Germline loops: CDR1 MGHRA, CDR2 YSYEKL. The CDR3 here is CASSHGLAIGEQYF. The CDR3 nucleotides read TGCGCCAGCAGCCACGGTCTAGCAATAGGCGAGCAGTACTTC.